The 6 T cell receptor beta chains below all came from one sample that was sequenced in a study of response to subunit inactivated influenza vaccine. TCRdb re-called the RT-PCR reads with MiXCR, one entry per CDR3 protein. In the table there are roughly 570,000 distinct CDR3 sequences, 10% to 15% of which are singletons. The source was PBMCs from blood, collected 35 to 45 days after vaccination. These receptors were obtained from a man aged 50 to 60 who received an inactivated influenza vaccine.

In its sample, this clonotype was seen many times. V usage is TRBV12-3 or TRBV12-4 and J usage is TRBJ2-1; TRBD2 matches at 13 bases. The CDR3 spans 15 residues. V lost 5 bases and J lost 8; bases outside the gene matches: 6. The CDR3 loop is CASSPGLAGDHEQFF. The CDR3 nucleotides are TGTGCCAGCAGTCCTGGACTAGCGGGAGACCATGAGCAGTTCTTC.

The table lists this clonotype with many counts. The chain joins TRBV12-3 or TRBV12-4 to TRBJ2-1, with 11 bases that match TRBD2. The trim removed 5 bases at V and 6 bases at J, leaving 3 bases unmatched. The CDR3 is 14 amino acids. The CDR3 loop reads CASSTSGSFNEQFF. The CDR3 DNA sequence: TGTGCCAGCAGTACTAGCGGGAGTTTCAATGAGCAGTTCTTC.

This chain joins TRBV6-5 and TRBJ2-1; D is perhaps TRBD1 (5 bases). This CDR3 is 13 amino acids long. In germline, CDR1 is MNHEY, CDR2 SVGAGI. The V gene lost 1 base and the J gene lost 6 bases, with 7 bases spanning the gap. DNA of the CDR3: TGTGCCAGCAGTTACTACAGGTTCAATGAGCAGTTCTTC. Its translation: CASSYYRFNEQFF.

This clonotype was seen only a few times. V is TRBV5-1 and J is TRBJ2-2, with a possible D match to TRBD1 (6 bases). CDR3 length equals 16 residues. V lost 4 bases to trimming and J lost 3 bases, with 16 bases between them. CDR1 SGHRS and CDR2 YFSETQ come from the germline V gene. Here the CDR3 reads CASSPWGPGDTGELFF. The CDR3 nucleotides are TGCGCCAGCAGCCCTTGGGGGCCCGGGGACACCGGGGAGCTGTTTTTT.

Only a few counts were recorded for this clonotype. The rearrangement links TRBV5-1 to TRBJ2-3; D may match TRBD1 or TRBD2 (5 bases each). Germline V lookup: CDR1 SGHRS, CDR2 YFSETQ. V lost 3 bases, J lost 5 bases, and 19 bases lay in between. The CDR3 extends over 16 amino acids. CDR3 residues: CASSSLAVTGGDTQYF. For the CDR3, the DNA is TGCGCCAGCAGCTCCTTGGCCGTAACTGGGGGAGATACGCAGTATTTT.

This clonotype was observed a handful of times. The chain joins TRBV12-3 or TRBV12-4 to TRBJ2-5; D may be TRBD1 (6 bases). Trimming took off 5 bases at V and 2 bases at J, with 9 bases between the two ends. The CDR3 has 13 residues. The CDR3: CASSADSQETQYF. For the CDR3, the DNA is TGTGCCAGCAGTGCGGACAGTCAAGAGACCCAGTACTTC.